The TCR beta chain described here comes from a study of blood T cell repertoires in COVID-19. Trimming took 1 base from V and 4 from J, leaving 13 bases between them. The CDR3 sequence is 16 residues long. Assay: immunoSEQ multiplex PCR; the TCRdb copy retains only in-frame clones and omits some. The table shows about 480,000 clones, with roughly 89% occurring only once. The receptor was derived from a woman aged 50 to 60 with COVID-19, enrolled during active disease. This chain connects TRBV23-1 to TRBJ1-4; a weak D match, TRBD1 (6 bases). TRBV23-1 is labeled an ORF, and its function is uncertain. Sequenced sample: peripheral blood. The CDR3 reads CASSQFDRPCNEKLFF. Here the CDR3 DNA reads TGCGCCAGCAGTCAATTCGACAGGCCGTGTAATGAAAAACTGTTTTTT.